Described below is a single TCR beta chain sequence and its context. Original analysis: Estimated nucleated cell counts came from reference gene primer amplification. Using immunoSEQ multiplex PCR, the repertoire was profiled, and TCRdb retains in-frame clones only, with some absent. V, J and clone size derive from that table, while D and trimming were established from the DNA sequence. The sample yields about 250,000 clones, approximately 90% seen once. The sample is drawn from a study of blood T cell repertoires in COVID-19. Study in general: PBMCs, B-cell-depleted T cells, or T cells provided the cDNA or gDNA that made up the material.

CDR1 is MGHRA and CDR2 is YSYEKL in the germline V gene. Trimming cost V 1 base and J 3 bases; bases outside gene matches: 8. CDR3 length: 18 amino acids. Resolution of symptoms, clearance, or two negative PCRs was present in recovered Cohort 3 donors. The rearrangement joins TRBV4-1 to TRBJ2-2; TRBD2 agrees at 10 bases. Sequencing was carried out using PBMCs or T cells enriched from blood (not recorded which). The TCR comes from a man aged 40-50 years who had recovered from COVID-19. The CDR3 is CASSQVAGTSADTGELFF. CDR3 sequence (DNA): TGCGCCAGCAGCCAAGTGGCAGGGACTAGCGCAGACACCGGGGAGCTGTTTTTT.